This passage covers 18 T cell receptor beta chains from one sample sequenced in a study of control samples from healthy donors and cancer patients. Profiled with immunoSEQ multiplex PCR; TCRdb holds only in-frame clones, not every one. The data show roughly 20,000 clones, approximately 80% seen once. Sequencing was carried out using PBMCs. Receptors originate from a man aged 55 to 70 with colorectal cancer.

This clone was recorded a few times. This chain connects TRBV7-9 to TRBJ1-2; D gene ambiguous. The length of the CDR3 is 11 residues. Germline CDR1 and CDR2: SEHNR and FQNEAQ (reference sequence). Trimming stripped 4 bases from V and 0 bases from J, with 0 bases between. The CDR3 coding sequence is TGTGCCAGCAGCTCTAACTATGGCTACACCTTC. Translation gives CASSSNYGYTF.

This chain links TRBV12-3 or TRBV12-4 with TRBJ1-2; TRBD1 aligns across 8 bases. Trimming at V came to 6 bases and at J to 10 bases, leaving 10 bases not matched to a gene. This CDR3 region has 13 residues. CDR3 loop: CASSVGQGRTYTF. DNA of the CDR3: TGTGCCAGCAGCGTTGGACAGGGTCGAACCTACACCTTC.

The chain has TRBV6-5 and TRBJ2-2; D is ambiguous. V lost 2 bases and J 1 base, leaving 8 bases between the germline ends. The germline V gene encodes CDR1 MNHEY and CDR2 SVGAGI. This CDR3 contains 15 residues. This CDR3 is CASSYIPVNTGELFF. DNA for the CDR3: TGTGCCAGCAGTTACATACCCGTGAACACCGGGGAGCTGTTTTTT.

CDR3: CASSTGRVDPDTQYF. Here the CDR3 DNA reads TGTGCCAGTAGTACCGGGCGGGTTGACCCAGATACGCAGTATTTT. The chain links TRBV19 to TRBJ2-3, with a tentative D call TRBD2 (5 bases). The V gene lost 4 bases and the J gene lost 4 bases, with 15 bases spanning the gap. This CDR3 comprises 15 residues. Germline V CDR1 and CDR2: LNHDA, SQIVND (reference sequence). Full variable domain (missing parts from reference TRBV19 and TRBJ2-3): DGGITQSPKYLFRKEGQNVTLSCEQNLNHDAMYWYRQDPGQGLRLIYYSQIVNDFQKGDIAEGYSVSREKKESFPLTVTSAQKNPTAFYLCASSTGRVDPDTQYFGPGTRLTVL.

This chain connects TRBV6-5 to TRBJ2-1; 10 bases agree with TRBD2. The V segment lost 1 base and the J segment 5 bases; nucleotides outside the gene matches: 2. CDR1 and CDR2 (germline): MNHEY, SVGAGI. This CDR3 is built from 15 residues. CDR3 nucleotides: TGTGCCAGCAGTTACTTAGGACTAGCGGACAATGAGCAGTTCTTC. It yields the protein CASSYLGLADNEQFF.

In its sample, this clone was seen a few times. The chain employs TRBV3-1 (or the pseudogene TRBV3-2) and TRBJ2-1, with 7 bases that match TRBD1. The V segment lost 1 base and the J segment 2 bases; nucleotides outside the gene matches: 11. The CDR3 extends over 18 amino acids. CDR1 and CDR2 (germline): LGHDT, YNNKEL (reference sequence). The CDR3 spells CASSQGSIDRAPYNEQFF. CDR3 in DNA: TGTGCCAGCAGCCAAGGATCGATAGACAGGGCCCCCTACAATGAGCAGTTCTTC.

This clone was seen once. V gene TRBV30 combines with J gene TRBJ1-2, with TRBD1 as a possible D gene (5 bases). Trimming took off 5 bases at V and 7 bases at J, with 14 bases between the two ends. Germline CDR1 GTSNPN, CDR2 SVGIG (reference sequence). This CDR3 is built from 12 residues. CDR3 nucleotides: TGTGCCTGGGACCGGGGGGTGGGTGGCTACACCTTC. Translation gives CAWDRGVGGYTF.

For the CDR3, the DNA is TGTGCCAGCAGTGATACTGCCAGTAGTTTAGCGGGTACCGGGGAGCTGTTTTTT. This sequence encodes CASSDTASSLAGTGELFF. The chain combines TRBV25-1 with TRBJ2-2; 7 bases are a match to TRBD2. Looked up from germline, CDR1 is MGHDK and CDR2 is SYGVNS. The V gene end was trimmed by 3 bases and the J gene end by 5 bases; junction bases not matched to a gene: 15. The CDR3 covers 18 residues.

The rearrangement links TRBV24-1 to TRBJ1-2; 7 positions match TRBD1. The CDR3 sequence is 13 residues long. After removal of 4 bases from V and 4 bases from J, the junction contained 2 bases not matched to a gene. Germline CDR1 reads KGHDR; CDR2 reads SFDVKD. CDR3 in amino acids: CATSERDSYGYTF. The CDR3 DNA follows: TGTGCCACCAGTGAGAGGGACAGCTATGGCTACACCTTC.

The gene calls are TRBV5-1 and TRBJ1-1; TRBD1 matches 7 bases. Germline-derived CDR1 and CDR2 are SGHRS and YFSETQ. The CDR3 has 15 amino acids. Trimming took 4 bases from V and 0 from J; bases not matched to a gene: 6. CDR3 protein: CASSPTGNMNTEAFF. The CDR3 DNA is TGCGCCAGCAGCCCGACAGGGAATATGAACACTGAAGCTTTCTTT. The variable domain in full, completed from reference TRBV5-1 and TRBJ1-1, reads KAGVTQTPRYLIKTRGQQVTLSCSPISGHRSVSWYQQTPGQGLQFLFEYFSETQRNKGNFPGRFSGRQFSNSRSEMNVSTLELGDSALYLCASSPTGNMNTEAFFGQGTRLTVV.

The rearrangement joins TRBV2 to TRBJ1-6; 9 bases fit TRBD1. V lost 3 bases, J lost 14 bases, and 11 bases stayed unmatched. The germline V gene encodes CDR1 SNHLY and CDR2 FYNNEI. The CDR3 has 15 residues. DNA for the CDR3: TGTGCCAGCAGTGATAGTGGGACAGGGAGGGTTGCCCTCCACTTT. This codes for CASSDSGTGRVALHF.

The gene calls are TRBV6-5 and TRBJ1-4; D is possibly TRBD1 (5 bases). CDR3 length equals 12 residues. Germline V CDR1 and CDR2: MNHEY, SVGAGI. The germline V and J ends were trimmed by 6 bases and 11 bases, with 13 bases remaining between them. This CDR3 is CASRPGPEKLFF. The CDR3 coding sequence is TGTGCCAGCAGGCCGGGACCCGAGAAACTGTTTTTT.

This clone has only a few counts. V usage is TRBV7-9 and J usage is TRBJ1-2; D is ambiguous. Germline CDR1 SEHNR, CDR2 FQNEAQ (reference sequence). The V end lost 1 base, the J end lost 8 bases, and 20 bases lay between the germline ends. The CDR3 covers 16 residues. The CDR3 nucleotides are TGTGCCAGCAGCTTAGGGGGAGCGAGTCAAGCCCAGGGCTACACCTTC. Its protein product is CASSLGGASQAQGYTF. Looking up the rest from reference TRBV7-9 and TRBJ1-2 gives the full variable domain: DTGVSQNPRHKITKRGQNVTFRCDPISEHNRLYWYRQTLGQGPEFLTYFQNEAQLEKSRLLSDRFSAERPKGSFSTLEIQRTEQGDSAMYLCASSLGGASQAQGYTFGSGTRLTVV.

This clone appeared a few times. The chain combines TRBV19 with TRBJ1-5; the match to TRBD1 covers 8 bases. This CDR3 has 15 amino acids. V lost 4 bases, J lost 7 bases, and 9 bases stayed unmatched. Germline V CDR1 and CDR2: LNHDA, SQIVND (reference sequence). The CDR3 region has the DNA TGTGCCAGTAGTACCCGGACAGGGCAGGGGCAGCCCCAGCATTTT. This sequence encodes CASSTRTGQGQPQHF.

Written as DNA, the CDR3 is TGTGCCAGCAGCTTGACAGGGGGGGGATCCAATGGCTACACCTTC. Translated, it gives CASSLTGGGSNGYTF. The V and J genes are TRBV5-4 and TRBJ1-2, with TRBD1 matching 8 bases. With 1 base clipped from V and 6 bases from J, the junction kept 8 bases outside the gene matches. Germline CDR1 and CDR2: SGHNT and YYREEE (reference sequence). This CDR3 has 15 amino acids.

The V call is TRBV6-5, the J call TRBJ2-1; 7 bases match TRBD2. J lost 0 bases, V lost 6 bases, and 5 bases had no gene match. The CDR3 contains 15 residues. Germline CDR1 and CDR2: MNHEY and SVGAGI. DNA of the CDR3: TGTGCCAGCAGAGCCGGGACTACCTCCTACAATGAGCAGTTCTTC. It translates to CASRAGTTSYNEQFF.

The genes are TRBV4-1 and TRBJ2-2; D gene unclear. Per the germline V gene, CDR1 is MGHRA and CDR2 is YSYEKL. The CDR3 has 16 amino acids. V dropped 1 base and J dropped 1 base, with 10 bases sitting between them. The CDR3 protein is CASSQGPGLNTGELFF. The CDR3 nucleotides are TGCGCCAGCAGCCAAGGCCCGGGTTTGAACACCGGGGAGCTGTTTTTT.

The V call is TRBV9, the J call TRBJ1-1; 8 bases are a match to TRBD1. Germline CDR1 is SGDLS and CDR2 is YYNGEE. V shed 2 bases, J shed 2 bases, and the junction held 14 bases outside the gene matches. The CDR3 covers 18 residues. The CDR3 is CASSVHSGGASRNTEAFF. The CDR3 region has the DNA TGTGCCAGCAGCGTCCATTCAGGGGGCGCGTCCCGAAACACTGAAGCTTTCTTT.